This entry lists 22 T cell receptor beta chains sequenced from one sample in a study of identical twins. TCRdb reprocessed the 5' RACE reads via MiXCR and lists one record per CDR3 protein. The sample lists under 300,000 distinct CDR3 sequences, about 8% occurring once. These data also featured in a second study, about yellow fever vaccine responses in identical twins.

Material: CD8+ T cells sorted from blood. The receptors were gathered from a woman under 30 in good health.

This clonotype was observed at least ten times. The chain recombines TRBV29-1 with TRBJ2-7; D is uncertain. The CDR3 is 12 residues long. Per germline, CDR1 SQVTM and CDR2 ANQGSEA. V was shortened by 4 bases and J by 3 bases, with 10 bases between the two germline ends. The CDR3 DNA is TGCAGCGTTGCCCCGGATGTCTACGAGCAGTACTTC. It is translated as CSVAPDVYEQYF.

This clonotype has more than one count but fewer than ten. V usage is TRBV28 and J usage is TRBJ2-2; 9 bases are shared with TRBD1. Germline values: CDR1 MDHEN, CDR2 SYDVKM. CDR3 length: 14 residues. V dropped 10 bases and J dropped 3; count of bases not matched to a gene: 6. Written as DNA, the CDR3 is TGTGCCACCAGGACAGGGGAGGACACCGGGGAGCTGTTTTTT. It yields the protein CATRTGEDTGELFF.

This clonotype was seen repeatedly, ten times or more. As DNA, the CDR3 is TGTGCCAGCAGCCAAGGGGGAAATCAGCCCCAGCATTTT. Amino acids: CASSQGGNQPQHF. The rearrangement links TRBV4-2 to TRBJ1-5; D uncertain. V dropped 1 base and J dropped 4 bases, with 5 bases sitting between them. The CDR3 is 13 residues long. CDR1 and CDR2 (germline): LGHNA, YNFKEQ.

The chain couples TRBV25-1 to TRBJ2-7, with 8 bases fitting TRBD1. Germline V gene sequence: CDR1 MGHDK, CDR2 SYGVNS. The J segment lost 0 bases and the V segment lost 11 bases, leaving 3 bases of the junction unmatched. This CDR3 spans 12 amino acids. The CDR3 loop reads CARQGPSYEQYF. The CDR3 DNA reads TGTGCCCGACAGGGGCCCTCCTACGAGCAGTACTTC.

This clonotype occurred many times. DNA for the CDR3: TGTGCCAGCAGCTGGGACCGGGACAGGGAATATCCGGAAATTGAAAAACTGTTTTTT. This encodes CASSWDRDREYPEIEKLFF. The V call is TRBV7-8, the J call TRBJ1-4, with 9 nucleotides matching TRBD1. CDR1 is SGHVS and CDR2 is FQNEAQ in the germline V gene. Trimming took 4 bases from V and 7 from J; bases not matched to a gene: 19. This CDR3 region has 19 residues.

CDR3 coding DNA: TGTGCCATCAGTGAGTCCCGCACCGAATTAAGCCCACTCGAGCAGTACTTC. It specifies CAISESRTELSPLEQYF. The rearrangement uses TRBV10-3 and TRBJ2-7; D not resolved. V gave up 0 bases and J gave up 6 bases, with 21 bases separating them. Per germline, CDR1 ENHRY and CDR2 SYGVKD. The CDR3 loop spans 17 amino acids.

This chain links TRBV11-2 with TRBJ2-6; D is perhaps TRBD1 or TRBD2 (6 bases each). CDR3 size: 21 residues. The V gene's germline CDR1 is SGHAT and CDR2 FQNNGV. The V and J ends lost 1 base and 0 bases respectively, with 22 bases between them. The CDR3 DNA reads TGTGCCAGCAGCTTAGTTGGGGGGTTTGGGACACCTAGCTCTGGGGCCAACGTCCTGACTTTC. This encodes CASSLVGGFGTPSSGANVLTF.

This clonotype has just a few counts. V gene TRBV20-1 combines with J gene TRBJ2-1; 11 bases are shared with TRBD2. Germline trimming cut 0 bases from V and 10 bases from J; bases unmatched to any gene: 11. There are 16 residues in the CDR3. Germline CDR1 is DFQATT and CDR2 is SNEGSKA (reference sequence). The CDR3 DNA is TGCAGTGCTAGAGAGGGTAGCGGGGGGGCCAGTAGAGAGCAGTTCTTC. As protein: CSAREGSGGASREQFF.

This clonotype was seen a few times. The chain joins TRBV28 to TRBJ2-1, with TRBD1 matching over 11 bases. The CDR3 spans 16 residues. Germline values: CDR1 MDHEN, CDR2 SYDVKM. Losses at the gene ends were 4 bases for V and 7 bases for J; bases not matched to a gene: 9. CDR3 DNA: TGTGCCAGCAGTTATACCCCGGGACAGGGGGAAAATGAGCAGTTCTTC. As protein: CASSYTPGQGENEQFF.

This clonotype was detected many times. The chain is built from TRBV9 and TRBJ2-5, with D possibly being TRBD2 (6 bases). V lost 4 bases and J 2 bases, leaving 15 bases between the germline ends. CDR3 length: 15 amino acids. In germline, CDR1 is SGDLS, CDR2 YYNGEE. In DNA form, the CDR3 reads TGTGCCAGCAGCCCCCGGGGTAGCGGACAAGAGACCCAGTACTTC. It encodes CASSPRGSGQETQYF.

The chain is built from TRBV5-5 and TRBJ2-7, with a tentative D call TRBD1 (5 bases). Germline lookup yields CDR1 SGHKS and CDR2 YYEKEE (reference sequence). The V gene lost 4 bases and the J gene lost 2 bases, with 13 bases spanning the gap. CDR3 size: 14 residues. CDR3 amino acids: CASSMDNKPYEQYF. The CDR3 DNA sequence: TGTGCCAGCAGCATGGACAACAAGCCCTACGAGCAGTACTTC.

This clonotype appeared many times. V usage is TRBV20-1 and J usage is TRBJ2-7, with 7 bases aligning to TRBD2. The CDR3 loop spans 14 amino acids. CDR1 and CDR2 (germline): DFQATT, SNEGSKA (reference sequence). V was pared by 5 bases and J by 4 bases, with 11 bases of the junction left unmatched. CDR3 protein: CSASGGVSIYEQYF. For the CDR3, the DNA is TGCAGTGCTTCGGGGGGAGTGTCAATATACGAGCAGTACTTC.

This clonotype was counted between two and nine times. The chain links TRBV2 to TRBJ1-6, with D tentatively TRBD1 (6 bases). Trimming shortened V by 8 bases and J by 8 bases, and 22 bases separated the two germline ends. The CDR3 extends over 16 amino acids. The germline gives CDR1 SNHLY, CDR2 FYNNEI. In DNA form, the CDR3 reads TGTGCCAGCCCCGAAAGGGGGAGGAGAGGAGATTCACCCCTCCACTTT. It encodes CASPERGRRGDSPLHF.

CDR3 region: CASSLQARVYEQYF. In DNA form, the CDR3 reads TGTGCCAGCAGTCTCCAGGCTAGGGTCTACGAGCAGTACTTC. J is TRBJ2-7 and V is TRBV12-3 or TRBV12-4; D gene unclear. V lost 5 bases and J 3 bases, leaving 14 bases between the germline ends. The CDR3 loop spans 14 amino acids.

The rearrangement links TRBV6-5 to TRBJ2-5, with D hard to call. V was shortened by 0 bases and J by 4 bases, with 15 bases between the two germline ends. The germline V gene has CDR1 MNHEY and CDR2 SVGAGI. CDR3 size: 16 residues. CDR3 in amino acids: CASSYSLTDWGETQYF. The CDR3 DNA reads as TGTGCCAGCAGTTACTCGTTAACAGACTGGGGAGAGACCCAGTACTTC.

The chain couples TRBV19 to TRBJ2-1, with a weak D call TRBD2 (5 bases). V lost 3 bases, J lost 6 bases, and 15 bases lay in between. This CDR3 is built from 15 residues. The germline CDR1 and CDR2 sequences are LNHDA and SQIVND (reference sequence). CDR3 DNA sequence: TGTGCCAGTAGTATCCAAGCGGTCCGGGGCAATGAGCAGTTCTTC. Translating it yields CASSIQAVRGNEQFF.

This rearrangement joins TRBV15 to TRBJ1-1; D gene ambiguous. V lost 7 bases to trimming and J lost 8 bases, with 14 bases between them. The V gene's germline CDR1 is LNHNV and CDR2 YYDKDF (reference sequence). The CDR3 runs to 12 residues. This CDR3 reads CATTGAGTEAFF. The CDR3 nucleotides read TGTGCCACCACCGGAGCGGGTACCGAAGCTTTCTTT.

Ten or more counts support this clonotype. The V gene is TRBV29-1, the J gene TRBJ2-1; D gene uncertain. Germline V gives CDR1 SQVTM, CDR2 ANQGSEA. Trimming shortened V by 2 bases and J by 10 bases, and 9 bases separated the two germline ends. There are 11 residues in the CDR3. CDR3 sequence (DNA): TGCAGCGTTGAAATGATGCGCGAGCAGTTCTTC. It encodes CSVEMMREQFF.

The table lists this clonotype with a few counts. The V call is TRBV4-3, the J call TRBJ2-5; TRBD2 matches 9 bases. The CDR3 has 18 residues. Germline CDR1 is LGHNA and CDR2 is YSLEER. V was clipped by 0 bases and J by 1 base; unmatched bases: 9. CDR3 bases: TGCGCCAGCAGCCAAGAAATGATCGCGGGAGGGCCCCAAGAGACCCAGTACTTC. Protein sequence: CASSQEMIAGGPQETQYF.

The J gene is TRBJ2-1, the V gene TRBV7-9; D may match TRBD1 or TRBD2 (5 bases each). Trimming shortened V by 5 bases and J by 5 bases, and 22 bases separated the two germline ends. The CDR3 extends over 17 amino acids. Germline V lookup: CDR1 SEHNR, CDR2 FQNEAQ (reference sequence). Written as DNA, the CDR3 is TGTGCCAGCAGCCCCCCAGTGCTCGGGACGCAAAACAATGAGCAGTTCTTC. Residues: CASSPPVLGTQNNEQFF. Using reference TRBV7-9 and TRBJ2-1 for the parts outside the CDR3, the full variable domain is DTGVSQNPRHKITKRGQNVTFRCDPISEHNRLYWYRQTLGQGPEFLTYFQNEAQLEKSRLLSDRFSAERPKGSFSTLEIQRTEQGDSAMYLCASSPPVLGTQNNEQFFGPGTRLTVL.

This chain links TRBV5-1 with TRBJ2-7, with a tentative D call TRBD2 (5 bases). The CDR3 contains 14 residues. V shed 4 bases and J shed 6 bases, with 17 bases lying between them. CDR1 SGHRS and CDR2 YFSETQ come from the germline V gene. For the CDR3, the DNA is TGCGCCAGCAGCAAGACTATCCCCTTCGCCGAGCAGTACTTC. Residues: CASSKTIPFAEQYF.

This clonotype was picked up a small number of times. DNA of the CDR3: TGTGCCAGCAGTGAATATGTAGCCGTTGGCTACACCTTC. The encoded protein is CASSEYVAVGYTF. The chain joins TRBV6-1 to TRBJ1-2; D is undetermined. The CDR3 contains 13 residues. Trimming left V 2 bases short and J 7 bases short, with 11 bases between. From germline, CDR1 is MNHNS and CDR2 SASEGT.